The sequence of this T cell receptor beta chain was determined in a study of T-cell reconstitution after alpha-beta-depleted transplantation in children. Unique molecular identifiers were used in preparing the TCRbeta library. TCRdb fed the PCR reads into MiXCR, producing one record per CDR3 protein. The sample includes fewer than 350,000 distinct CDR3 sequences, 6% to 10% of them seen just once. Notes on this clonotype: What it binds is not known. A much larger clone differs by one base, so this may be a read error.

Germline-derived CDR1 and CDR2 are SNHLY and FYNNEI. Trimming removed 10 bases at V and 2 bases at J, with 26 bases between. This CDR3 spans 18 amino acids. General study results and limits: T-cell counts and diversity at one year following transplant were attributed mainly to newly produced T cells. Elevated TCRbeta diversity at day 60 was traced, in some patients, to surviving recipient T cells and thymic progenitors.

The sequencing here drew on peripheral blood, taken 360 days after TCRalphabeta/CD19-depleted stem cell transplant. The chain combines TRBV2 with TRBJ2-2, with D perhaps given as TRBD1 or TRBD2 (5 bases each). This clonotype was obtained from a female patient aged 2 to 10 who had a stem cell transplant for Fanconi anemia, so the T cells may come from the graft donor. CDR3 residues: CAISPSGLAGRNTGELFF. In DNA form, the CDR3 reads TGTGCCATCAGCCCCTCGGGGTTGGCAGGGCGAAACACCGGGGAGCTGTTTTTT.